This entry lists 26 T cell receptor beta chains sequenced from one sample in a study of blood T cell repertoires in COVID-19. Libraries were prepared by immunoSEQ multiplex PCR; TCRdb keeps only in-frame clonotypes and omits some of them. The sample has tens of thousands of clones; around 85% are singletons. The sample taken for sequencing was peripheral blood. Receptor source: a human donor in a cohort sampled during active COVID-19.

The rearrangement joins TRBV5-1 to TRBJ2-5; the D gene is possibly TRBD2 (6 bases). This CDR3 contains 14 residues. Trimming removed 4 bases at V and 2 bases at J, with 12 bases between. Germline V gene lookup returns CDR1 SGHRS and CDR2 YFSETQ. CDR3 amino acids: CASSTMGGQETQYF. The CDR3 region has the DNA TGCGCCAGCAGCACGATGGGGGGACAAGAGACCCAGTACTTC.

The chain recombines TRBV14 with TRBJ2-5, with 7 bases identical to TRBD2. This CDR3 has 16 residues. Per germline, CDR1 SGHDN and CDR2 FVKESK. The V and J ends lost 1 base and 2 bases, in that order; junction bases with no gene match: 7. In DNA, the CDR3 is TGTGCCAGCAGCCAAGCCCCGGGGGGTCCTCAAGAGACCCAGTACTTC. Translating it yields CASSQAPGGPQETQYF.

The chain carries TRBV3-1 (or the pseudogene TRBV3-2) and TRBJ2-2, with TRBD2 identical over 14 bases. This CDR3 has 17 residues. After removal of 4 bases from V and 4 bases from J, the junction contained 5 bases not matched to a gene. Germline-derived CDR1 and CDR2 are LGHDT and YNNKEL (reference sequence). CDR3 region: CASSPGTSGGPTGELFF. DNA of the CDR3: TGTGCCAGCAGCCCCGGGACTAGCGGGGGCCCCACCGGGGAGCTGTTTTTT.

V is TRBV5-1 and J is TRBJ2-1, with D unclear. The CDR3 spans 13 residues. Between the trimmed V and J ends, which lost 2 bases and 7 bases, there was a span of 10 bases. Per germline, CDR1 SGHRS and CDR2 YFSETQ. The CDR3 here is CASSFSELNEQFF. The CDR3 bases are TGCGCCAGCAGCTTTTCTGAGTTGAATGAGCAGTTCTTC.

The J gene is TRBJ2-5, the V gene TRBV7-3, with a weak D call TRBD2 (5 bases). The CDR3 length is 13 residues. Trimming shortened V by 0 bases and J by 5 bases, and 7 bases separated the two germline ends. Germline CDR1 reads SGHTA; CDR2 reads FQGTGA. The CDR3 region has the DNA TGTGCCAGCAGCTTAACTAGCGACGAGACCCAGTACTTC. Residues: CASSLTSDETQYF.

This rearrangement joins TRBV2 to TRBJ2-1; 10 bases fit TRBD2. Germline V gene lookup returns CDR1 SNHLY and CDR2 FYNNEI. The CDR3 totals 14 residues. The trim removed 8 bases at V and 5 bases at J, leaving 6 bases unmatched. DNA of the CDR3: TGTGCCAGCCGCGAGCGGGGGGGGGACAATGAGCAGTTCTTC. Its protein product is CASRERGGDNEQFF.

CDR3 sequence (DNA): TGTGCGGTTGAGTCCGGGAGAGCCACTGAAGCTTTCTTT. Its protein product is CAVESGRATEAFF. The rearrangement links TRBV7-9 to TRBJ1-1; D is unclear. The CDR3 is 13 amino acids. Germline CDR1 is SEHNR and CDR2 is FQNEAQ (reference sequence).

This clone was seen a single time. The chain recombines TRBV13 with TRBJ2-3; no clear D gene. Trimming pared 0 bases from V and 3 bases from J, leaving 7 bases between. The CDR3 spans 14 residues. CDR1 is PRHDT and CDR2 is FYEKMQ in the germline V gene (reference sequence). The CDR3 loop reads CASSLGSRTDTQYF. The CDR3 coding sequence is TGTGCCAGCAGCTTAGGGAGCAGGACAGATACGCAGTATTTT.

The gene calls are TRBV7-9 and TRBJ2-2, with 10 bases identical to TRBD1. The CDR3 consists of 15 residues. V was pared by 6 bases and J by 8 bases, with 9 bases of the junction left unmatched. Looked up from germline, CDR1 is SEHNR and CDR2 is FQNEAQ (reference sequence). For the CDR3, the DNA is TGTGCCAGCAGGATGACAGGGGGCTATCCGGGGGAGCTGTTTTTT. It specifies CASRMTGGYPGELFF.

This clone appeared a few times. J is TRBJ1-1 and V is TRBV6-2 or TRBV6-3; 7 bases match TRBD1. Germline V gives CDR1 MNHEY, CDR2 SVGEGT. The junction had 9 bases not matched to a gene; V was cut back by 0 bases and J by 11 bases. The CDR3 is 14 amino acids. CDR3 protein: CASSYSQGDRSAFF. CDR3 bases: TGTGCCAGCAGTTACTCGCAGGGGGACCGGTCGGCTTTCTTT.

The J gene is TRBJ1-5, the V gene TRBV28; 8 positions agree with TRBD1. The CDR3 extends over 15 amino acids. Trimming at V came to 6 bases and at J to 9 bases, leaving 13 bases not matched to a gene. The germline V gene encodes CDR1 MDHEN and CDR2 SYDVKM. CDR3 DNA: TGTGCCAGCAGCACAGGGGGGGTGGGCGAGCGGCCCCAGCATTTT. This translates into CASSTGGVGERPQHF. The full variable domain, with the rest looked up from reference TRBV28 and TRBJ1-5, is DVKVTQSSRYLVKRTGEKVFLECVQDMDHENMFWYRQDPGLGLRLIYFSYDVKMKEKGDIPEGYSVSREKKERFSLILESASTNQTSMYLCASSTGGVGERPQHFGDGTRLSIL.

CDR3 region: CATSSATQGSYGYTF. In DNA form, the CDR3 reads TGTGCCACCAGCAGCGCCACCCAGGGCAGCTATGGCTACACCTTC. This chain joins TRBV15 and TRBJ1-2, with a possible D match to TRBD1 (5 bases). The CDR3 sequence is 15 residues long. Germline CDR1 LNHNV, CDR2 YYDKDF (reference sequence). V was clipped by 3 bases and J by 4 bases, with 15 bases between them.

In this sample, this clone turned up a few times. This rearrangement joins TRBV4-3 to TRBJ2-3; 8 positions match TRBD2. From germline, CDR1 is LGHNA and CDR2 YSLEER. J lost 4 bases, V lost 1 base, and 4 bases had no gene match. The length of the CDR3 is 15 residues. In DNA, the CDR3 is TGCGCCAGCAGCCAAGGCGGGGGGCGGGCAGATACGCAGTATTTT. It yields the protein CASSQGGGRADTQYF.

The genes are TRBV2 and TRBJ1-2, with TRBD1 identical over 8 bases. CDR1 and CDR2 (germline): SNHLY, FYNNEI. This CDR3 has 14 residues. Trimming cost V 1 base and J 2 bases; bases outside gene matches: 0. The CDR3 is CASSEDRGNYGYTF. CDR3 DNA: TGTGCCAGCAGTGAAGACAGGGGGAACTATGGCTACACCTTC.

J is TRBJ1-1 and V is TRBV18, with D perhaps matching TRBD1 (5 bases). Per germline, CDR1 KGHSH and CDR2 LQKENI. CDR3 length: 17 amino acids. V lost 3 bases and J lost 4, with 21 bases in between. The CDR3 nucleotides are TGTGCCAGCTCACCTAACTCCGGGGGGGGTAAAGGCACTGAAGCTTTCTTT. It is translated as CASSPNSGGGKGTEAFF. The variable domain in full, completed from reference TRBV18 and TRBJ1-1, reads NAGVMQNPRHLVRRRGQEARLRCSPMKGHSHVYWYRQLPEEGLKFMVYLQKENIIDESGMPKERFSAEFPKEGPSILRIQQVVRGDSAAYFCASSPNSGGGKGTEAFFGQGTRLTVV.

This chain links TRBV7-8 with TRBJ1-5; 7 bases map to TRBD1. The CDR3 sequence is 15 residues long. V dropped 5 bases and J dropped 0; count of bases not matched to a gene: 4. CDR1 and CDR2 from the germline V gene are SGHVS and FQNEAQ. CDR3 bases: TGTGCCAGCAGCCTGGGACAGTATAGCAATCAGCCCCAGCATTTT. It yields the protein CASSLGQYSNQPQHF.

The chain employs TRBV6-2 or TRBV6-3 and TRBJ1-5; 7 bases align to TRBD1. Unmatched junction bases numbered 4, after V lost 5 bases and J lost 6 bases. Germline V gene data show CDR1 as MNHEY and CDR2 as SVGEGT. The CDR3 sequence is 13 residues long. CDR3: CASSDRAVQPQHF. CDR3 in DNA: TGTGCCAGCAGTGACAGGGCAGTTCAGCCCCAGCATTTT.

The chain links TRBV6-5 to TRBJ2-1, with 11 bases aligning to TRBD2. This CDR3 region has 16 residues. V trimming: 0 bases; J trimming: 4 bases; junction bases outside the gene matches: 2. Germline V gives CDR1 MNHEY, CDR2 SVGAGI. Here the CDR3 DNA reads TGTGCCAGCAGTTACTCGACTAGCGGGGAGTACAATGAGCAGTTCTTC. Protein product: CASSYSTSGEYNEQFF.

This chain links TRBV5-1 with TRBJ1-3, with TRBD1 matching 9 bases. V shed 4 bases and J 4 bases; nucleotides not matched to a gene: 6. The CDR3 has 15 residues. CDR1 and CDR2 from the germline V gene are SGHRS and YFSETQ. The DNA for the CDR3 is TGCGCCAGCAGCCGGACAGGGGAGGGAGGAAACACCATATATTTT. As protein: CASSRTGEGGNTIYF. The full variable domain, its missing parts supplied by reference TRBV5-1 and TRBJ1-3, is KAGVTQTPRYLIKTRGQQVTLSCSPISGHRSVSWYQQTPGQGLQFLFEYFSETQRNKGNFPGRFSGRQFSNSRSEMNVSTLELGDSALYLCASSRTGEGGNTIYFGEGSWLTVV.

J is TRBJ2-1 and V is TRBV6-5, with 8 bases matching TRBD2. The germline CDR1 and CDR2 sequences are MNHEY and SVGAGI. V dropped 11 bases and J dropped 6; count of bases not matched to a gene: 12. The CDR3 sequence is 14 residues long. The CDR3: CALTRVAGTNEQFF. The CDR3 DNA reads TGTGCCCTGACTAGGGTAGCGGGGACCAATGAGCAGTTCTTC.

The rearrangement joins TRBV5-1 to TRBJ1-5; D might be TRBD1 (6 bases). CDR3 size: 14 residues. Germline-derived CDR1 and CDR2 are SGHRS and YFSETQ. Trimming took 4 bases from V and 6 from J, leaving 14 bases between them. CDR3 nucleotide sequence: TGCGCCAGCAGCCCACAGGGTATGAGTCAGCCCCAGCATTTT. Protein sequence: CASSPQGMSQPQHF.

The chain couples TRBV10-3 to TRBJ2-7, with 12 bases that match TRBD1. The germline V gene has CDR1 ENHRY and CDR2 SYGVKD. CDR3 size: 16 residues. V shed 4 bases and J 7 bases; nucleotides not matched to a gene: 11. The CDR3 reads CAISAGRGQGALEQYF. The DNA of the CDR3 is TGTGCCATCAGTGCGGGGAGGGGACAGGGGGCGTTGGAGCAGTACTTC.

This clone was counted ten times or more. The gene calls are TRBV10-2 and TRBJ2-2; possible D gene TRBD1, 5 bases. The CDR3 consists of 13 residues. Germline assignment: CDR1 WSHSY and CDR2 SAAADI. Deletions cut 6 bases from V and 6 bases from J, with 11 bases between. The CDR3 DNA is TGCGCCAGCAGACTTCAGGGTCCCGGGGAGCTGTTTTTT. Residues: CASRLQGPGELFF.

The chain has TRBV12-3 or TRBV12-4 and TRBJ2-1, with a possible D match to TRBD2 (5 bases). The CDR3 has 13 residues. Trimming left V 9 bases short and J 10 bases short, with 19 bases between. CDR3 protein: CASYSGVVGEQFF. The CDR3 DNA reads TGTGCCAGTTACTCCGGGGTCGTTGGGGAGCAGTTCTTC.

The chain combines TRBV3-1 (or the pseudogene TRBV3-2) with TRBJ2-5; 7 positions match TRBD2. The V gene end was trimmed by 1 base and the J gene end by 1 base; junction bases not matched to a gene: 6. Germline V lookup: CDR1 LGHDT, CDR2 YNNKEL (reference sequence). There are 16 residues in the CDR3. Here the CDR3 reads CASSQGGGKSQETQYF. DNA of the CDR3: TGTGCCAGCAGCCAAGGGGGGGGAAAGAGCCAAGAGACCCAGTACTTC.

The chain couples TRBV4-2 to TRBJ2-3; maybe TRBD2 (5 bases). The V end was cut by 1 base, the J end by 0 bases, with 14 bases between. CDR1 and CDR2 from the germline V gene are LGHNA and YNFKEQ. CDR3 length: 17 amino acids. The CDR3 loop is CASSQGPQGLSTDTQYF. CDR3 DNA sequence: TGTGCCAGCAGCCAAGGCCCCCAAGGACTTAGCACAGATACGCAGTATTTT.